This T cell receptor (beta chain) was recovered during a study of T cell responses to AZD1222 COVID-19 vaccine. Study information: Pooled in the analysis were second doses at about 4 or about 12 weeks.

Profiling relied on immunoSEQ multiplex PCR, and the TCRdb table lists in-frame clones only, not all of them. The sample records approximately 100,000 clones, about 88% being singletons. In germline, CDR1 is SGHRS, CDR2 YFSETQ. V lost 4 bases and J lost 6, with 14 bases in between. This CDR3 contains 14 residues. This receptor was identified in an adult in good health. The chain links TRBV5-1 to TRBJ2-1; weak D call: TRBD1 (5 bases). The material sequenced was peripheral blood, taken on day 0 of AZD1222 vaccination. The CDR3 coding sequence is TGCGCCAGCAGCGGGCAGGGTTCATTCAATGAGCAGTTCTTC. It translates to CASSGQGSFNEQFF.